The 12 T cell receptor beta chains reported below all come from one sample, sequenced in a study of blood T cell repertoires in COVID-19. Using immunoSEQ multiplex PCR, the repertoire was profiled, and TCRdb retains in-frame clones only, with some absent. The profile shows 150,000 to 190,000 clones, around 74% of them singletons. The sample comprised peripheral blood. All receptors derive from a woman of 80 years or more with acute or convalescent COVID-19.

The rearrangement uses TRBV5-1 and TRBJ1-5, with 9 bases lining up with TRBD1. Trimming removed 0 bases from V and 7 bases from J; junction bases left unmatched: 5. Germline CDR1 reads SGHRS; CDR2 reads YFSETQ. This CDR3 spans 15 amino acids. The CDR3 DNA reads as TGCGCCAGCAGCTTGGGGGGACAGGGTGGGCAGCCCCAGCATTTT. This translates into CASSLGGQGGQPQHF.

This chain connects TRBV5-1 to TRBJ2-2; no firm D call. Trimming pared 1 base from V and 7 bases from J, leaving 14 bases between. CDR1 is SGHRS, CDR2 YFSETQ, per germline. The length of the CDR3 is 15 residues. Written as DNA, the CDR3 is TGCGCCAGCAGCTTGCAGACCCCGGGTAACGGGGAGCTGTTTTTT. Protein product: CASSLQTPGNGELFF.

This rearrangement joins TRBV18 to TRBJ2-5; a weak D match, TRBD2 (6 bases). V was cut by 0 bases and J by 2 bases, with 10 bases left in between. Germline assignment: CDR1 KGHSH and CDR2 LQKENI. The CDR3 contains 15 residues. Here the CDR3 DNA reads TGTGCCAGCTCACCACCTAGCGGATATCAAGAGACCCAGTACTTC. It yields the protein CASSPPSGYQETQYF.

The CDR3 sequence is CACPGLAGASGANVLTF. Here the CDR3 DNA reads TGTGCCTGCCCTGGACTAGCGGGAGCCTCTGGGGCCAACGTCCTGACTTTC. This chain links TRBV30 with TRBJ2-6, with 13 bases that match TRBD2. Looked up from germline, CDR1 is GTSNPN and CDR2 is SVGIG (reference sequence). The ends lost 6 bases at V and 0 bases at J; junction bases unmatched: 5. This CDR3 comprises 17 residues.

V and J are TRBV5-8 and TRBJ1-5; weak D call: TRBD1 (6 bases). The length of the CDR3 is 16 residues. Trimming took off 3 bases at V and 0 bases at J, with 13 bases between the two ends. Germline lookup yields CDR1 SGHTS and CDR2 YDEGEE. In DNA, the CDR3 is TGTGCCAGCAGCTCAGGGACACTCTATAGCAATCAGCCCCAGCATTTT. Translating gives CASSSGTLYSNQPQHF.

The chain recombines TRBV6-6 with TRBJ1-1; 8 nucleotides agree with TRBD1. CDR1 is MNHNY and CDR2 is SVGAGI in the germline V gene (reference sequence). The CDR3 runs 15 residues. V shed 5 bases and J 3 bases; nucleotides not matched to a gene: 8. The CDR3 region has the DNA TGTGCCAGCAGTACAAGGACAGGGTTTGACACTGAAGCTTTCTTT. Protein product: CASSTRTGFDTEAFF.

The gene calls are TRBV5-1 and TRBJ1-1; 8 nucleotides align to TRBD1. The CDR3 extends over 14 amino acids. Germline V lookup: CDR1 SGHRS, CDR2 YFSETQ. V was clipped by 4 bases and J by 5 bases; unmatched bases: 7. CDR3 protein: CASSDGQGWTEAFF. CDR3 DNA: TGCGCCAGCAGCGACGGACAGGGATGGACTGAAGCTTTCTTT.

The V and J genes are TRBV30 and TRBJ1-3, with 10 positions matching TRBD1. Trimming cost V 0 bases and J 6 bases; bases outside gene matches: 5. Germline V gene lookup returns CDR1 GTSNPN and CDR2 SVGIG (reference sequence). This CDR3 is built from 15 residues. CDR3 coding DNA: TGTGCCTGGAGTGTTCCCGGGACAGGGGTAAACACCATATATTTT. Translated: CAWSVPGTGVNTIYF.

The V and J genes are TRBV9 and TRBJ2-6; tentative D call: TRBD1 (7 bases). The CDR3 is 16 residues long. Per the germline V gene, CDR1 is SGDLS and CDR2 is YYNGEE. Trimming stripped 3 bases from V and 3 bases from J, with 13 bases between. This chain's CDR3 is CASSEEGALGANVLTF. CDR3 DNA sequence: TGTGCCAGCAGCGAGGAGGGGGCGCTTGGGGCCAACGTCCTGACTTTC.

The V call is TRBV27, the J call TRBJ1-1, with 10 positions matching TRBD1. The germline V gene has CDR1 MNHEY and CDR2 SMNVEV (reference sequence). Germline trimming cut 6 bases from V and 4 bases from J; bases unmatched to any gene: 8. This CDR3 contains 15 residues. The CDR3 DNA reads TGTGCCAGCAGAAAGACAGGGGGCGCCGGCACTGAAGCTTTCTTT. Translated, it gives CASRKTGGAGTEAFF.

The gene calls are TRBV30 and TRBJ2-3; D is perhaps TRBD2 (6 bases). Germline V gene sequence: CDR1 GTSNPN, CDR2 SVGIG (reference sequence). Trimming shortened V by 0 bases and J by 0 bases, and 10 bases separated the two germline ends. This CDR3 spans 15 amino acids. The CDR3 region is CAWSVGGASTDTQYF. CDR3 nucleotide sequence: TGTGCCTGGAGTGTGGGCGGGGCTAGCACAGATACGCAGTATTTT.

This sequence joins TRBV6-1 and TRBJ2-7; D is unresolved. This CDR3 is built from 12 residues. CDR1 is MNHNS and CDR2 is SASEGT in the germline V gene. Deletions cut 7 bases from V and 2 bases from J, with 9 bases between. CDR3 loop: CASTGRAYEQYF. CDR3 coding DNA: TGTGCCAGCACCGGTAGAGCCTACGAGCAGTACTTC.